The 27 T cell receptor beta chains given below trace back to one sample, sequenced in a study of T cells after posttransplantation cyclophosphamide. Sequencing used immunoSEQ multiplex PCR; TCRdb keeps in-frame clones, though not all of them. The top ten clones hold under 0.15% of a sample with approximately 21,000 clones, roughly 98% of them seen once. The sequencing sample was made of naive CD8+ T cells sorted from PBMCs. The source of these receptors is a man aged 35 to 55 in good health, CMV-negative, and a related stem cell transplant donor.

This rearrangement joins TRBV5-1 to TRBJ2-3, with D perhaps matching TRBD1 (6 bases). Germline CDR1 and CDR2: SGHRS and YFSETQ. Trimming took 4 bases from V and 6 from J, leaving 18 bases between them. This CDR3 is built from 15 residues. The chain's CDR3 is CASSQGLPLGDTQYF. CDR3 in DNA: TGCGCCAGCAGCCAGGGGCTCCCCCTGGGGGATACGCAGTATTTT. The full variable domain, completed using reference TRBV5-1 and TRBJ2-3, is KAGVTQTPRYLIKTRGQQVTLSCSPISGHRSVSWYQQTPGQGLQFLFEYFSETQRNKGNFPGRFSGRQFSNSRSEMNVSTLELGDSALYLCASSQGLPLGDTQYFGPGTRLTVL.

CDR3 region: CASSFTRRQLENGYTF. CDR3 sequence (DNA): TGTGCCAGCAGTTTTACCCGAAGACAGCTCGAAAATGGCTACACCTTC. J is TRBJ1-2 and V is TRBV28; D might be TRBD1 (5 bases). V was trimmed by 3 bases and J by 6 bases, leaving 20 bases between them. The CDR3 length is 16 residues. CDR1 is MDHEN, CDR2 SYDVKM, per germline.

This clone was detected once. The CDR3 loop is CASTFYPQAPYEQYF. CDR3 in DNA: TGTGCCAGCACTTTCTATCCACAGGCGCCCTACGAGCAGTACTTC. The chain has TRBV6-6 and TRBJ2-7, with D possibly matching TRBD1 (5 bases). The V gene lost 7 bases and the J gene lost 2 bases, with 18 bases spanning the gap. The germline gives CDR1 MNHNY, CDR2 SVGAGI (reference sequence). The CDR3 sequence is 15 residues long.

This chain connects TRBV28 to TRBJ2-1; TRBD1 agrees at 9 bases. This CDR3 spans 11 amino acids. CDR1 is MDHEN and CDR2 is SYDVKM in the germline V gene. CDR3 amino acids: CGTGGKGEQFF. As DNA, the CDR3 is TGTGGAACAGGGGGCAAAGGTGAGCAGTTCTTC.

The V call is TRBV29-1, the J call TRBJ2-5; D is unclear. TRBJ2-7 matches the DNA end more closely, so the J call is doubtful. CDR1 is SQVTM and CDR2 is ANQGSEA in the germline V gene. The CDR3 totals 13 residues. The CDR3 DNA reads TGCAGCGTTGAAGATACAGCCAGCTACGAGCAGTACTTC. It yields the protein CSVEDTASYEQYF.

The chain carries TRBV7-9 and TRBJ2-7; the D is unclear. The germline gives CDR1 SEHNR, CDR2 FQNEAQ (reference sequence). This CDR3 is built from 14 residues. Trimming left V 3 bases short and J 0 bases short, with 9 bases between. CDR3: CASSLGQTSYEQYF. The CDR3 bases are TGTGCCAGCAGCTTGGGCCAAACCTCCTACGAGCAGTACTTC.

The J gene is TRBJ2-1, the V gene TRBV28, with a possible D match to TRBD2 (6 bases). From germline, CDR1 is MDHEN and CDR2 SYDVKM. CDR3 length: 15 residues. V lost 6 bases and J lost 7, with 19 bases in between. CDR3 in DNA: TGTGCCAGCAGGGCTAGGAGGGCCCGGAGAAATGAGCAGTTCTTC. Amino acids: CASRARRARRNEQFF.

This chain uses TRBV28 with TRBJ2-7, with a possible D match to TRBD1 (6 bases). V shed 5 bases and J shed 4 bases, with 15 bases lying between them. The CDR3 extends over 14 amino acids. Germline assignment: CDR1 MDHEN and CDR2 SYDVKM. The CDR3 DNA reads as TGTGCCAGCAGTCGACCCGGACAGCCTTACGAGCAGTACTTC. Protein product: CASSRPGQPYEQYF.

V is TRBV2 and J is TRBJ2-1, with a weak D call TRBD1 (7 bases). This CDR3 is 15 amino acids long. Germline V gives CDR1 SNHLY, CDR2 FYNNEI. V lost 3 bases to trimming and J lost 6 bases, with 15 bases between them. This CDR3 reads CASSDTGARGNEQFF. The CDR3 DNA reads as TGTGCCAGCAGTGATACAGGGGCGCGGGGCAATGAGCAGTTCTTC.

The chain joins TRBV5-1 to TRBJ1-1; weak D call: TRBD1 (5 bases). CDR3 size: 14 residues. V dropped 4 bases and J dropped 4 bases, with 14 bases sitting between them. CDR1 is SGHRS, CDR2 YFSETQ, per germline. The CDR3, as DNA: TGCGCCAGCAGCGGTCTGGGGGGGGGCACTGAAGCTTTCTTT. Protein: CASSGLGGGTEAFF.

This sequence joins TRBV28 and TRBJ1-2; D perhaps matches TRBD1 (6 bases). Germline V gene data show CDR1 as MDHEN and CDR2 as SYDVKM. Between the trimmed V and J ends, which lost 6 bases and 0 bases, there was a span of 17 bases. CDR3 length: 16 residues. The CDR3 DNA reads as TGTGCCAGCAGCCTAATACTACAGGGAGCTAACTATGGCTACACCTTC. Protein product: CASSLILQGANYGYTF.

This chain joins TRBV6-1 and TRBJ1-1; no clear D. In germline, CDR1 is MNHNS, CDR2 SASEGT. The length of the CDR3 is 14 residues. Trimming left V 3 bases short and J 7 bases short, with 15 bases between. The CDR3 nucleotides are TGTGCCAGCAGTGAGCTACAGCTAATTTTTGAAGCTTTCTTT. Translated, it gives CASSELQLIFEAFF.

The rearrangement uses TRBV5-4 and TRBJ2-3; D unclear. Trimming took off 2 bases at V and 4 bases at J, with 11 bases between the two ends. The germline V gene has CDR1 SGHNT and CDR2 YYREEE (reference sequence). The length of the CDR3 is 14 residues. The CDR3 bases are TGTGCCAGCAGCTTAACACCGCACCCAGATACGCAGTATTTT. As protein: CASSLTPHPDTQYF.

V gene TRBV7-9 combines with J gene TRBJ2-1, with 9 bases lining up with TRBD2. Trimming removed 7 bases from V and 4 bases from J; junction bases left unmatched: 20. Germline V CDR1 and CDR2: SEHNR, FQNEAQ (reference sequence). This CDR3 comprises 19 residues. CDR3 nucleotide sequence: TGTGCCAGCACCCTCGGTCTAGCGGGAACGACTGAGAATTACAATGAGCAGTTCTTC. Protein product: CASTLGLAGTTENYNEQFF.

J is TRBJ2-7 and V is TRBV7-6; no definite D call. The CDR3 is 14 residues long. Germline V gene data show CDR1 as SGHVS and CDR2 as FNYEAQ. V lost 0 bases and J 4 bases, leaving 10 bases between the germline ends. CDR3: CASSLAAGSYEQYF. The CDR3 DNA reads TGTGCCAGCAGCTTAGCAGCAGGTTCTTACGAGCAGTACTTC.

The rearrangement uses TRBV28 and TRBJ1-2; tentatively, D is TRBD1 (5 bases). Germline CDR1 and CDR2: MDHEN and SYDVKM. V was clipped by 3 bases and J by 4 bases, with 18 bases between them. The CDR3 covers 16 residues. The CDR3 loop reads CASSLGPGPSGYGYTF. CDR3 nucleotide sequence: TGTGCCAGCAGTTTGGGGCCGGGTCCTTCGGGCTATGGCTACACCTTC.

The V call is TRBV9, the J call TRBJ2-1, with D maybe TRBD1 (6 bases). Germline loops: CDR1 SGDLS, CDR2 YYNGEE. This CDR3 is built from 15 residues. Between the trimmed V and J ends, which lost 3 bases and 5 bases, there was a span of 15 bases. The CDR3 DNA follows: TGTGCCAGCAGCGCCGGACAGCGACAGAACAATGAGCAGTTCTTC. It is translated as CASSAGQRQNNEQFF.

The chain uses TRBV20-1 and TRBJ1-2; D is uncertain. Trimming stripped 5 bases from V and 2 bases from J, with 3 bases between. Germline V gene lookup returns CDR1 DFQATT and CDR2 SNEGSKA (reference sequence). This CDR3 spans 10 amino acids. The CDR3: CSAPNYGYTF. CDR3 coding DNA: TGCAGTGCTCCGAACTATGGCTACACCTTC.

The genes are TRBV7-8 and TRBJ2-6, with 8 bases identical to TRBD1. The CDR3 contains 17 residues. CDR1 SGHVS and CDR2 FQNEAQ come from the germline V gene. The J segment lost 0 bases and the V segment lost 5 bases, leaving 6 bases of the junction unmatched. The CDR3: CASSAGTGYSGANVLTF. The DNA of the CDR3 is TGTGCCAGCAGCGCCGGGACAGGCTACTCTGGGGCCAACGTCCTGACTTTC.

The chain has TRBV30 and TRBJ1-1; the D is unclear. Trimming removed 0 bases from V and 5 bases from J, with 10 bases in between. Germline V gene lookup returns CDR1 GTSNPN and CDR2 SVGIG (reference sequence). This CDR3 is 13 amino acids long. The DNA of the CDR3 is TGTGCCTGGAGTGTAGGAGTGTTGACTGAAGCTTTCTTT. This translates into CAWSVGVLTEAFF.

V usage is TRBV27 and J usage is TRBJ2-3; a weak D match, TRBD2 (6 bases). Trimming shortened V by 3 bases and J by 3 bases, and 10 bases separated the two germline ends. This CDR3 contains 14 residues. In germline, CDR1 is MNHEY, CDR2 SMNVEV (reference sequence). The CDR3 loop is CASSLGDLTDTQYF. CDR3 nucleotide sequence: TGTGCCAGCAGTTTGGGGGACTTGACAGATACGCAGTATTTT.

The chain links TRBV19 to TRBJ2-7; TRBD2 matches at 14 bases. This CDR3 contains 18 residues. Unmatched junction bases numbered 15, after V lost 5 bases and J lost 6 bases. Germline V lookup: CDR1 LNHDA, CDR2 SQIVND (reference sequence). The CDR3 region has the DNA TGTGCCAGTAGTCTCCCGGGACTAGCGGGAGTCTTGGGCTCCGAGCAGTACTTC. This translates into CASSLPGLAGVLGSEQYF. The full variable domain, its missing parts supplied by reference TRBV19 and TRBJ2-7, is DGGITQSPKYLFRKEGQNVTLSCEQNLNHDAMYWYRQDPGQGLRLIYYSQIVNDFQKGDIAEGYSVSREKKESFPLTVTSAQKNPTAFYLCASSLPGLAGVLGSEQYFGPGTRLTVT.

The CDR3 reads CASSADGRVRNEQFF. Written as DNA, the CDR3 is TGTGCCAGCAGTGCCGACGGGAGGGTGAGGAATGAGCAGTTCTTC. The chain employs TRBV6-4 and TRBJ2-1; TRBD2 matches 8 bases. The germline gives CDR1 MRHNA, CDR2 SNTAGT. CDR3 length: 15 amino acids. J lost 7 bases, V lost 4 bases, and 9 bases had no gene match.

This chain connects TRBV4-1 to TRBJ2-1, with TRBD1 as a possible D gene (5 bases). The CDR3 has 13 amino acids. Germline V gene sequence: CDR1 MGHRA, CDR2 YSYEKL. V was clipped by 1 base and J by 8 bases, with 9 bases between them. The DNA for the CDR3 is TGCGCCAGCAGCCAAGGGCCCAGGGATGAGCAGTTCTTC. Its protein is CASSQGPRDEQFF.

This chain joins TRBV27 and TRBJ2-7; 8 bases match TRBD2. J lost 3 bases, V lost 5 bases, and 15 bases had no gene match. Germline V gene sequence: CDR1 MNHEY, CDR2 SMNVEV (reference sequence). The CDR3 has 17 residues. Here the CDR3 reads CASSRSLAGFRSYEQYF. CDR3 bases: TGTGCCAGCAGTAGGAGCCTAGCGGGCTTTCGCAGCTACGAGCAGTACTTC.

In DNA, the CDR3 is TGTGCCAGCAGCTTGGATGCTCGGGTCAATCAGCCCCAGCATTTT. It is translated as CASSLDARVNQPQHF. The rearrangement uses TRBV7-2 and TRBJ1-5; D call uncertain. The V end lost 3 bases, the J end lost 3 bases, and 12 bases lay between the germline ends. This CDR3 contains 15 residues. Germline V gives CDR1 SGHTA, CDR2 FQGNSA.

The gene calls are TRBV27 and TRBJ2-2; 7 bases agree with TRBD1. Germline V gene lookup returns CDR1 MNHEY and CDR2 SMNVEV (reference sequence). The length of the CDR3 is 14 residues. V dropped 7 bases and J dropped 3; count of bases not matched to a gene: 5. The CDR3 nucleotides read TGTGCCAGCACCGGTACAGGGGACACCGGGGAGCTGTTTTTT. Amino acid sequence: CASTGTGDTGELFF.